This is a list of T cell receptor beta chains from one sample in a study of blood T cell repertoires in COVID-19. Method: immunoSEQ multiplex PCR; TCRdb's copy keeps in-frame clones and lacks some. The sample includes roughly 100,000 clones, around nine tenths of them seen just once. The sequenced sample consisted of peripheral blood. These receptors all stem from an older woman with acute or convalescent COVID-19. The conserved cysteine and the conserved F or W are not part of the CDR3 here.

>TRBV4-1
ASSQDPQVNTEAF
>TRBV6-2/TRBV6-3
ASSLVGSNEKLF
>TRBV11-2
ASSPSGHTNTGELF
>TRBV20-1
SASSGREFEQY
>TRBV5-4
ASSLFVGALFETEAF
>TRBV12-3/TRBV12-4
ASYRGANEKLF
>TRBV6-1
ASSDRRRGAGQPQH
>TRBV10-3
AISARGGGDTQY
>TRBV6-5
ASSPSGWSTEAF
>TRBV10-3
AISAIQTSNTEAF
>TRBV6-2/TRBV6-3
ASSTGTMNTEAF
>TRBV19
ASSAWGQAGQPQH
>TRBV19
ASSINRGANEKLF
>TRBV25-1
ASSSSGRDEQF
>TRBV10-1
ASSHGRAGDTQY
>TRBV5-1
ASSLGPVREAF
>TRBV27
ASSLSRTNEQY
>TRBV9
ASSPGGDSYNEQF
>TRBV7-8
ASSLGSGAGELF
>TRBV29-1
SVTTGYYSPLH